This entry describes one T cell receptor (beta chain). Antigen unknown. The CDR3 contains 17 residues. Unmatched junction bases numbered 17, after V lost 6 bases and J lost 4 bases. The germline V gene has CDR1 MNHNS and CDR2 SASEGT. This entry is derived from a study of Graves' ophthalmopathy and Graves' hyperthyroidism. The wider study: The authors collected peripheral blood at initial diagnosis, before any treatment.

TCR beta CDR3 regions were amplified from RNA transcripts. Second-round multiplex PCR came after a first-round RT-PCR that employed HTBI primers. TCRdb reprocessed the multiplex PCR reads with MiXCR, giving one entry per CDR3 protein. The data hold nearly 400,000 distinct CDR3 sequences, with about 18% observed a single time. Study-wide points: Thyroid clonotypes that were expanded above 0.001 frequency mostly also appeared in blood. For separating ophthalmopathy from stable hyperthyroidism, a 13-signature model gave 85% to 90% sensitivity and roughly 78% specificity. The model's ophthalmopathy progression predictions had approximately 65% sensitivity and over 72% specificity.

Sequenced input: peripheral blood. The J gene is TRBJ1-2, the V gene TRBV6-1; 7 nucleotides line up with TRBD1. The origin of this receptor is a woman between 18 and 30 years old with Graves' ophthalmopathy. CDR3 DNA: TGTGCCAGCAGAAGAATATGGACCGGGACAGATCTCTATGGCTACACCTTC. Protein sequence: CASRRIWTGTDLYGYTF.